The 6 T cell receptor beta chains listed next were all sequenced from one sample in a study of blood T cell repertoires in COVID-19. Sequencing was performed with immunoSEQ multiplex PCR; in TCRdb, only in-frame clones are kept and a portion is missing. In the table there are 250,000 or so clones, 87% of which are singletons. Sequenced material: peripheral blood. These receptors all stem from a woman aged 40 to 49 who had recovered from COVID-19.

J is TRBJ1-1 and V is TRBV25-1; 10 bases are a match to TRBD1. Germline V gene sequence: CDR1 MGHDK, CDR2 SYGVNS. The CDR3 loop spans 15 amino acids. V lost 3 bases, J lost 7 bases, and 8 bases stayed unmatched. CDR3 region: CASSDSGTGENEAFF. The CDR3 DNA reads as TGTGCCAGCAGTGACTCCGGGACAGGGGAGAATGAAGCTTTCTTT.

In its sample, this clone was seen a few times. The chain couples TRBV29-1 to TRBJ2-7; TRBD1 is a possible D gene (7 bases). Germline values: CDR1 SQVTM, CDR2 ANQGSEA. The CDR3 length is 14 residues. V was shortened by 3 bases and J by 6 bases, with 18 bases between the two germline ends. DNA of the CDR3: TGCAGCGTTGATGGAGGGGGCGAGTGGGCCGAGCAGTACTTC. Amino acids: CSVDGGGEWAEQYF.

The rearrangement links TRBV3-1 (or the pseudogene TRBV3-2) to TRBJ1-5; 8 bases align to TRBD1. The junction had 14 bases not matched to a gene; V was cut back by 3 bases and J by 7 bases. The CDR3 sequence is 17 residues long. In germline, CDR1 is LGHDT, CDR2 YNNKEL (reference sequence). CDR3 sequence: CASSHGTGQGKGQPQHF. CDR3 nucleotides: TGTGCCAGCAGCCATGGAACCGGACAGGGTAAAGGACAGCCCCAGCATTTT.

CDR3 nucleotides: TGTGCCAGCAGCCCCTTCGGAGGGACCAACTATGGCTACACCTTC. Encoded protein: CASSPFGGTNYGYTF. The chain recombines TRBV7-6 with TRBJ1-2, with D perhaps TRBD1 (5 bases). Germline CDR1 SGHVS, CDR2 FNYEAQ. V lost 5 bases, J lost 2 bases, and 15 bases lay in between. CDR3 size: 15 residues.

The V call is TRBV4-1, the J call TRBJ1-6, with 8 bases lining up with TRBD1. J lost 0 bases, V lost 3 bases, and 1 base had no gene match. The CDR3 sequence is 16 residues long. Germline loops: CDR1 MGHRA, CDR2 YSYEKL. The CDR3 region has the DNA TGCGCCAGCAGCCAGACAGGGGACTCCTATAATTCACCCCTCCACTTT. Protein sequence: CASSQTGDSYNSPLHF.

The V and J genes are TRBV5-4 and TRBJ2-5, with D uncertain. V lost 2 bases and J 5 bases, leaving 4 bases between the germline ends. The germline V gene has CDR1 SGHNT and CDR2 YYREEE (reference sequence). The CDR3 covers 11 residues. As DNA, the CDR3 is TGTGCCAGCAGCTTTCGGGAGACCCAGTACTTC. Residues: CASSFRETQYF.